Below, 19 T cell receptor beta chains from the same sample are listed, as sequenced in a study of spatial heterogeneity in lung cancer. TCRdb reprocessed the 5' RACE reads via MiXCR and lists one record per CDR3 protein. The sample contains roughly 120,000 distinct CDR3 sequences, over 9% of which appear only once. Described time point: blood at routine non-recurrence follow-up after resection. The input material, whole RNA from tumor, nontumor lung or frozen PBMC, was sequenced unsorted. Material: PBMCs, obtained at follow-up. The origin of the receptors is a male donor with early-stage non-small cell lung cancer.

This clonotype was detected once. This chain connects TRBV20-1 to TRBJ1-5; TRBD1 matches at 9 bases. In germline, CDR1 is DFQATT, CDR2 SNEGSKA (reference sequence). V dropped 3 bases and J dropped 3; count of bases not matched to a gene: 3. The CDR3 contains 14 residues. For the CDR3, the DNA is TGCAGTGCTAGGGGGACAGGGAACAATCAGCCCCAGCATTTT. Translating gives CSARGTGNNQPQHF.

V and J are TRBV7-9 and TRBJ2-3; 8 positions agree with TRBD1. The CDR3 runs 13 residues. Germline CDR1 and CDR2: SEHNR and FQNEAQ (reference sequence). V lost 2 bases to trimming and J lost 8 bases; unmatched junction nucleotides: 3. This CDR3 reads CASSLQGAGTQYF. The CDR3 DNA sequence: TGTGCCAGCAGCTTACAGGGGGCCGGTACGCAGTATTTT.

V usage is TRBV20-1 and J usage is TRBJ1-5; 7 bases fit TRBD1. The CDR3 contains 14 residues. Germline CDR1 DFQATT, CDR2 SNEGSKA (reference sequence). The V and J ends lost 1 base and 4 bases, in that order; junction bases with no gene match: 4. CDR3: CSARAQGGNQPQHF. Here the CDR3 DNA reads TGCAGTGCTAGAGCCCAGGGGGGGAATCAGCCCCAGCATTTT.

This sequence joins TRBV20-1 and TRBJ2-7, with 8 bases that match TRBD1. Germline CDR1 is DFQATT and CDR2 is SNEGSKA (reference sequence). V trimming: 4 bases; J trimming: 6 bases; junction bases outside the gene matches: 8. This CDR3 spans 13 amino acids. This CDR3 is CSATMDRAVEQYF. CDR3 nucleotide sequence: TGCAGTGCTACCATGGACAGGGCTGTCGAGCAGTACTTC.

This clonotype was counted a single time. The chain's CDR3 is CASNIRRADTQYF. As DNA, the CDR3 is TGTGCCAGCAACATTAGAAGGGCAGATACGCAGTATTTT. The genes are TRBV7-9 and TRBJ2-3; no definite D call. The CDR3 is made up of 13 amino acids. V lost 7 bases and J lost 4, with 12 bases in between. Per germline, CDR1 SEHNR and CDR2 FQNEAQ (reference sequence).

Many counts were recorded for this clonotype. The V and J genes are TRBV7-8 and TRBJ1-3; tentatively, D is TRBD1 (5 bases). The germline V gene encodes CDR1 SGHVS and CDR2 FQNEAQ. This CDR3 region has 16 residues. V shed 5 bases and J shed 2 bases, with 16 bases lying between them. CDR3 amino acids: CASSLRLGGAGNTIYF. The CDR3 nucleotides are TGTGCCAGCAGCCTTAGGTTGGGGGGTGCTGGAAACACCATATATTTT. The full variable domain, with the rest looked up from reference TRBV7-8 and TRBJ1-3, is GAGVSQSPRYKVAKRGQDVALRCDPISGHVSLFWYQQALGQGPEFLTYFQNEAQLDKSGLPSDRFFAERPEGSVSTLKIQRTQQEDSAVYLCASSLRLGGAGNTIYFGEGSWLTVV.

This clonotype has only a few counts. The DNA of the CDR3 is TGTGCCAGCAGGACATTTACGGGACATCGTATAATGGCTGAAGCTTTCTTT. This translates into CASRTFTGHRIMAEAFF. This rearrangement joins TRBV27 to TRBJ1-1, with a tentative D call TRBD1 (6 bases). V was clipped by 6 bases and J by 6 bases, with 26 bases between them. The germline CDR1 and CDR2 sequences are MNHEY and SMNVEV (reference sequence). CDR3 length: 17 residues.

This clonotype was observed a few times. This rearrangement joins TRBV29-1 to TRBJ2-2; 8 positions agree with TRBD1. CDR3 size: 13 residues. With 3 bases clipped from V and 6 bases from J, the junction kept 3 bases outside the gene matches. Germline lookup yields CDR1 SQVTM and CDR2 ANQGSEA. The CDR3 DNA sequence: TGCAGCGTTGACAGGGGGCGCTCCGGGGAGCTGTTTTTT. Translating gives CSVDRGRSGELFF.

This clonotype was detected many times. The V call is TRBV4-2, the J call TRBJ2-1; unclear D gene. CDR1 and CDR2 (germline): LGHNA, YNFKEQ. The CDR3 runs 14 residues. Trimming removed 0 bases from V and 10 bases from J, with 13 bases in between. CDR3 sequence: CASSQDLWFPEQFF. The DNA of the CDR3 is TGTGCCAGCAGCCAAGATCTCTGGTTCCCCGAGCAGTTCTTC.

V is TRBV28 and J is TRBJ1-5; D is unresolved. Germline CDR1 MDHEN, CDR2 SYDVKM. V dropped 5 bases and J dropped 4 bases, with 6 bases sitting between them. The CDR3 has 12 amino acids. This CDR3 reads CASSDQNQPQHF. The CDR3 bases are TGTGCCAGCAGTGATCAGAATCAGCCCCAGCATTTT.

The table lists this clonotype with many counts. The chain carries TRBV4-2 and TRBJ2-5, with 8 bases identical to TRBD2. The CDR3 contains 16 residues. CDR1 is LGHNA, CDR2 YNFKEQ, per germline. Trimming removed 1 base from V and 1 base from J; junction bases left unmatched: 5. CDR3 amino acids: CASSQVDSGAQETQYF. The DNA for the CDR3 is TGTGCCAGCAGCCAAGTTGATAGCGGGGCCCAAGAGACCCAGTACTTC.

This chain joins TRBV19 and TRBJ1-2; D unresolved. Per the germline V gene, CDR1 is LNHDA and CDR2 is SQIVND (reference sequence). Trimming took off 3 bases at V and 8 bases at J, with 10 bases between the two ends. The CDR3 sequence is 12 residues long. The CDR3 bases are TGTGCCAGTAGTATCGGTTTTGGCGGCTACACCTTC. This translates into CASSIGFGGYTF.

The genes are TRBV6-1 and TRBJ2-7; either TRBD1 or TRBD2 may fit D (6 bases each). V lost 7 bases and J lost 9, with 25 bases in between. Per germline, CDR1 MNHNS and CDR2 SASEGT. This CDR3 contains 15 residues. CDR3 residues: CASTQGGPRPIGQYF. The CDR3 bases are TGTGCCAGCACCCAAGGGGGGCCGAGACCGATCGGGCAGTACTTC.

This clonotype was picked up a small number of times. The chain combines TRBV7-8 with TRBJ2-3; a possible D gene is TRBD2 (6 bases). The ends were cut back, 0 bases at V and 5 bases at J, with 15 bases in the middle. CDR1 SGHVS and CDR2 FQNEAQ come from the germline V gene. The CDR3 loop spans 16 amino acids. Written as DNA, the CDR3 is TGTGCCAGCAGCTTAGCAGAAGGAGGGGCAGGAGATACGCAGTATTTT. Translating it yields CASSLAEGGAGDTQYF.

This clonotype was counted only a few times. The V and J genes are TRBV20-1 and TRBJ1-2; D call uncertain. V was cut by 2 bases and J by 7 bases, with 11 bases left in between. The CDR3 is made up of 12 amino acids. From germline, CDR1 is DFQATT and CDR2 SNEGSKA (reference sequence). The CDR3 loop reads CSARQQRFGYTF. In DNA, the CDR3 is TGCAGTGCTAGACAGCAGCGGTTTGGCTACACCTTC.

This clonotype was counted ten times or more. The CDR3, as DNA: TGTGCCAGCAGCTTAGATAATTCGGTCCCGCGTGAAGCTTTCTTT. It codes for CASSLDNSVPREAFF. This rearrangement joins TRBV11-2 to TRBJ1-1; D call uncertain. The germline V gene encodes CDR1 SGHAT and CDR2 FQNNGV. V lost 0 bases, J lost 7 bases, and 15 bases lay in between. The CDR3 runs to 15 residues.

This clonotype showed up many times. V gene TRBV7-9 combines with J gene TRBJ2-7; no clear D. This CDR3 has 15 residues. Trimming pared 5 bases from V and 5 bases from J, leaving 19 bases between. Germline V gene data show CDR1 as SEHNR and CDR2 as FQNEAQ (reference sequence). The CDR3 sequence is CASSRGRLYLDEQYF. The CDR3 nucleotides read TGTGCCAGCAGCCGTGGACGATTGTACCTGGACGAGCAGTACTTC.

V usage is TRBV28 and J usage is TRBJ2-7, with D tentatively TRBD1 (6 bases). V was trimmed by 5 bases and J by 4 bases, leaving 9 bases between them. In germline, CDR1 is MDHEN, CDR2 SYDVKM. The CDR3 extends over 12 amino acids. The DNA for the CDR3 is TGTGCCAGCAGTCCACAGGGTTACGAGCAGTACTTC. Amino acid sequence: CASSPQGYEQYF.

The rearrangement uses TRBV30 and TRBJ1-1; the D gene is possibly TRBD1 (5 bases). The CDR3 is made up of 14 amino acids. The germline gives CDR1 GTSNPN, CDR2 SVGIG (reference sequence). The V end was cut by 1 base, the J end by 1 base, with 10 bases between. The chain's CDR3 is CAWSAGTANTEAFF. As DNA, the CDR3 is TGTGCCTGGAGTGCCGGGACGGCGAACACTGAAGCTTTCTTT.